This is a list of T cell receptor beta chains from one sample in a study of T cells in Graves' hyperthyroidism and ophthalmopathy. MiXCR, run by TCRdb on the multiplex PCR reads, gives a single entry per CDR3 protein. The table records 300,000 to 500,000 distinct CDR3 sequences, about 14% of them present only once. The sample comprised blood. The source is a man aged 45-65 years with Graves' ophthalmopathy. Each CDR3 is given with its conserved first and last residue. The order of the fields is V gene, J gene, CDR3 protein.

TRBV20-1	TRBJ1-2	CSARVTGGWGYTF
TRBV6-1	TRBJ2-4	CASSPGLPRDIQYF
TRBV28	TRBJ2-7	CASSFPTSGYEQYF
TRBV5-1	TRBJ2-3	CASSFGLLREDTQYF
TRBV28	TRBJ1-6	CASSFYAGTNNSPLHF
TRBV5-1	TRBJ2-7	CDTDYSRHYEQYF
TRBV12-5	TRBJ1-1	CASGKQQGAKTEAFF
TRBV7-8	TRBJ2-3	CASSLEALAGVADTQYF
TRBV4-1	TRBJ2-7	CASSQQPGQGIYEQYF
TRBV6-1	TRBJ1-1	CASRWGANTEAFF
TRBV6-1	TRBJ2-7	CASGVDHRSEQYF
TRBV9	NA	CASSPGNRASNQPQYF
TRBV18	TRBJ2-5	CASSPVPKEETQYF
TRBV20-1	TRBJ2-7	CSANTGSYEQYF